This T cell receptor (beta chain) was found in a study of blood T cell repertoires in COVID-19. Repertoires were generated with immunoSEQ multiplex PCR, while TCRdb's copy carries only in-frame clones and drops some. This table holds about 300,000 clones, 85% found once. Germline V gives CDR1 KGHSH, CDR2 LQKENI. Trimming left V 1 base short and J 4 bases short, with 13 bases between. The length of the CDR3 is 15 residues. Individuals drawn from under 30 US areas were roughly 18 to 89 years old. The V call is TRBV18, the J call TRBJ1-1; TRBD1 might be the D (6 bases). The TCR sequence derives from a woman aged 45 to 65 who had recovered from COVID-19. Sequencing was performed on PBMCs or T cells enriched from blood (not recorded which). CDR3 coding DNA: TGTGCCAGCTCACCACGGACAGCTCAGGCCACTGAAGCTTTCTTT. As protein: CASSPRTAQATEAFF.